The rows below give T cell receptor beta chains drawn from one sample of a study of T cells in Graves' hyperthyroidism and ophthalmopathy. TCRdb itself ran the multiplex PCR reads through MiXCR, one entry per CDR3 protein. The sample carries a few hundred thousand distinct CDR3 sequences, around a sixth recorded once. The sample taken for sequencing was blood. The source of these receptors is a woman aged 18-30 years with Graves' hyperthyroidism that later progressed to Graves' ophthalmopathy. Each CDR3 is given with its conserved first and last residue. The order of the fields is D gene, V gene, J gene, clone size, CDR3 DNA, CDR3 protein. A D gene is named only where the DNA matches it firmly. Clone size is not always given. Where it is, it says once, few, many or a class for expanded clones.

TRBD1	TRBV2	TRBJ1-3	many	TGTGCCAGCGGTCGGGACAGAGGAAACACCATATATTTT	CASGRDRGNTIYF
NA	TRBV20-1	TRBJ2-5	many	TGCAGTGCCTTGACAACGTGGATAGCGGAGACCCAGTACTTC	CSALTTWIAETQYF
NA	TRBV2	TRBJ2-7	many	TGTGCCAGCATGGCAGGGAGGAGCGAGCAGTACTTC	CASMAGRSEQYF
TRBD2	TRBV7-8	TRBJ2-1	NA	TGTGCCAGCAGCTTACAACTAGCGGGAGGGTCCTACAATGAGCAGTTCTTC	CASSLQLAGGSYNEQFF
NA	TRBV30	TRBJ1-5	few	TGTGCCTGGAGTCTTACAGGTTCCCTAGGTCAGCCCCAGCATTTT	CAWSLTGSLGQPQHF
TRBD2	TRBV9	TRBJ2-5	few	TGTGCCAGCAGCGTAGGAGCGGGACTGGAGACCCAGTACTTC	CASSVGAGLETQYF
TRBD1	TRBV18	TRBJ2-7	many	TGTGCCAGCTCATACGGAGACAGGGGCTACGAGCAGTACTTC	CASSYGDRGYEQYF
TRBD1	TRBV7-8	TRBJ2-3	many	TGTGCCAGCAGCTTCGCGACAGGGTTGCGAACAGATACGCAGTATTTT	CASSFATGLRTDTQYF
TRBD1	TRBV4-3	TRBJ2-3	few	TGCGCCAGCAGCCCCGAGCAGGGGGCAGATACGCAGTATTTT	CASSPEQGADTQYF
TRBD1	TRBV3-1	TRBJ1-4	many	TGTGCCAGCAGCGGACAGGGGAGAGGAAAACTGTTTTTT	CASSGQGRGKLFF
TRBD1	TRBV2	TRBJ1-1	many	TGTGCCAGCAGGCGGACAGGGAACACTGAAGCTTTCTTT	CASRRTGNTEAFF
TRBD2	TRBV7-8	TRBJ2-2	many	TGTGCCAGCAGCTCGGGACTAGCGGGAGCCGGGGAGCTGTTTTTT	CASSSGLAGAGELFF
TRBD1	TRBV28	TRBJ2-1	many	TGTGCCAGCAGCCACGGACAGGGGATAAATGAGCAGTTCTTC	CASSHGQGINEQFF
NA	TRBV5-1	TRBJ2-1	NA	TGCGCCAGCAGCCCGGGTAGGGAGCACATCTACAATGAGCAGTTCTTC	CASSPGREHIYNEQFF
TRBD2	TRBV29-1	TRBJ2-1	few	TGCAGCACAGGGGGACTAGCGGATTACAATGAGCAGTTCTTC	CSTGGLADYNEQFF
NA	TRBV12-3/TRBV12-4	TRBJ2-2	many	TGTGCCAGCAGTCCACTGGGGGGAACCGGGGAGCTGTTTTTT	CASSPLGGTGELFF
NA	TRBV10-3	TRBJ2-1	NA	TGTGCCATCAGTGGGCAGAGCTCCTACAATGAGCAGTTCTTC	CAISGQSSYNEQFF
NA	TRBV28	TRBJ2-7	many	TGTGCCAGCAGTTCCGACACGTTTGGCTACGAGCAGTACTTC	CASSSDTFGYEQYF
TRBD2	TRBV12-5	TRBJ2-7	NA	TGTGCTAGTGGTTTGCCCTACCTAGCGGGAGGGCCTGACGAGCAGTACTTC	CASGLPYLAGGPDEQYF
TRBD2	TRBV12-3/TRBV12-4	TRBJ2-1	NA	TGTGCCAGCAACGCCGGGACTAGAAACAATGAGCAGTTCTTC	CASNAGTRNNEQFF
NA	TRBV20-1	TRBJ2-7	few	TGCAGTGCTAGAGACCCTGACAGGCGGGAGCAGTACTTC	CSARDPDRREQYF
NA	TRBV10-3	TRBJ1-2	NA	TGTGCCATCAGCCCGGCTACCTTGGCCTATGGCTACACCTTC	CAISPATLAYGYTF
NA	TRBV20-1	TRBJ1-5	NA	TGCAGTGCTCCACCGGGGGGGGCAGGGATGGGGCAGCCCCAGCATTTT	CSAPPGGAGMGQPQHF
NA	TRBV27	TRBJ2-1	many	TGTGCCAGCAGTTTAGCGCCTTCCTACAATGAGCAGTTCTTC	CASSLAPSYNEQFF
NA	TRBV11-2	TRBJ2-1	many	TGTGCCAGCAGCCCCGGAGTTGGAGTTGGGAATGAGCAGTTCTTC	CASSPGVGVGNEQFF
NA	TRBV7-2	TRBJ1-2	few	TGTGCCAGCAATCGGGGCTCGGGGTATGGCTACACCTTC	CASNRGSGYGYTF
NA	TRBV3-2	TRBJ2-3	NA	TGTGCCGGCAGCCAAAAATTCTATGGACCTCTAGACACAGATACGCAGTATTTT	CAGSQKFYGPLDTDTQYF
TRBD2	TRBV20-1	TRBJ2-1	NA	TGCAGTGCTAGGGCTAGCGGGAGCAGGGAGCAGTTCTTC	CSARASGSREQFF
NA	TRBV19	TRBJ2-7	NA	TGTGCCAGTAGTATAACGACGGGAATACGCGAGCAGTACTTC	CASSITTGIREQYF